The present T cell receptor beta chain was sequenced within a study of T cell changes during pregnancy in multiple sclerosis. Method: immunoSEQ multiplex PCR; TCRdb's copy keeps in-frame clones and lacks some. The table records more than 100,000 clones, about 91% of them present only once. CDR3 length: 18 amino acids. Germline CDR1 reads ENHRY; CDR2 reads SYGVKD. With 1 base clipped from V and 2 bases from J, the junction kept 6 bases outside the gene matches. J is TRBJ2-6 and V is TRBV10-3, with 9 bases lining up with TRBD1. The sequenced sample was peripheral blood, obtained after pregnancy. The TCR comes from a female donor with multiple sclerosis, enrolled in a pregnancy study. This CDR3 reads CAISEYHRGPTGANVLTF. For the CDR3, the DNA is TGTGCCATCAGTGAGTACCACAGGGGGCCAACTGGGGCCAACGTCCTGACTTTC.